These 14 T cell receptor beta chains were all obtained from the same sample, sequenced in a study of T-cell reconstitution after alpha-beta-depleted transplantation in children. This sample's TCRbeta library carried unique molecular identifier barcodes. Each CDR3 protein gets one entry after TCRdb re-called the PCR reads with MiXCR. Counted here are around 600,000 distinct CDR3 sequences, about 21% occurring once; the ten biggest clones make up about 14%. The specimen comprised PBMCs, mostly from graft donor cells, sampled 360 days after TCRalphabeta/CD19-depleted stem cell transplant. The receptors originated from a boy in the first two years of life who had a stem cell transplant for acute myeloid leukemia, so the T cells may come from the graft donor.

V usage is TRBV15 and J usage is TRBJ1-5; tentatively, D is TRBD1 (5 bases). CDR1 is LNHNV and CDR2 is YYDKDF in the germline V gene (reference sequence). The V end was cut by 0 bases, the J end by 4 bases, with 10 bases between. This CDR3 comprises 15 residues. The chain's CDR3 is CATSRDLGRNQPQHF. CDR3 nucleotides: TGTGCCACCAGCAGAGATCTGGGACGGAATCAGCCCCAGCATTTT.

Comments on this clonotype: The junction shows a germline mismatch at one end, possibly a read error. CDR3 sequence (DNA): TGTGCCAGCAGCTTGACATGGAACTCTGAAGCTTTCTTT. Protein product: CASSLTWNSEAFF. The chain has TRBV5-8 and TRBJ1-1, with D unresolved. Germline CDR1 and CDR2: SGHTS and YDEGEE. This CDR3 has 13 residues.

The CDR3 DNA reads TGTGCCAGCAGTTACTCGAAAGTGGCCGGGGAGCTGTTTTTT. Encoded protein: CASSYSKVAGELFF. J is TRBJ2-2 and V is TRBV6-5; D not certain. The CDR3 is made up of 14 amino acids. V was clipped by 0 bases and J by 6 bases, with 8 bases between them. CDR1 is MNHEY, CDR2 SVGAGI, per germline.

This clonotype has more than one count but fewer than ten. This chain links TRBV20-1 with TRBJ2-3; possibly TRBD1 for D (6 bases). V was shortened by 8 bases and J by 3 bases, with 21 bases between the two germline ends. This CDR3 spans 15 amino acids. In germline, CDR1 is DFQATT, CDR2 SNEGSKA (reference sequence). The CDR3 region has the DNA TGCAGTATACCCACTTGGGGGCAGGCGACAGATACGCAGTATTTT. Translated: CSIPTWGQATDTQYF.

The rearrangement uses TRBV20-1 and TRBJ1-4; TRBD1 matches at 8 bases. The CDR3 covers 15 residues. The trim removed 6 bases at V and 2 bases at J, leaving 8 bases unmatched. The germline CDR1 and CDR2 sequences are DFQATT and SNEGSKA (reference sequence). CDR3 nucleotide sequence: TGCAGTGCCCAGGGGGCCCCAGCGACTAATGAAAAACTGTTTTTT. Its protein product is CSAQGAPATNEKLFF.

This clonotype appeared a few times. The V and J genes are TRBV25-1 and TRBJ2-3; D might be TRBD1 (5 bases). V lost 5 bases to trimming and J lost 0 bases, with 15 bases between them. Per the germline V gene, CDR1 is MGHDK and CDR2 is SYGVNS. This CDR3 contains 16 residues. This chain's CDR3 is CASSHSQDPSTDTQYF. The CDR3 nucleotides are TGTGCCAGCAGTCACTCACAGGATCCTAGCACAGATACGCAGTATTTT. Together with reference TRBV25-1 and TRBJ2-3, the CDR3 gives the full variable domain: EADIYQTPRYLVIGTGKKITLECSQTMGHDKMYWYQQDPGMELHLIHYSYGVNSTEKGDLSSESTVSRIRTEHFPLTLESARPSHTSQYLCASSHSQDPSTDTQYFGPGTRLTVL.

In DNA form, the CDR3 reads TGTGCCAGCACCGCCGGGGGGTTTAATGAAAAACTGTTTTTT. Translated, it gives CASTAGGFNEKLFF. The V gene is TRBV12-3 or TRBV12-4, the J gene TRBJ1-4, with TRBD1 as a possible D gene (5 bases). The ends were cut back, 7 bases at V and 4 bases at J, with 13 bases in the middle. The CDR3 runs to 14 residues.

CDR3 DNA sequence: TGCAGTGCTAGAGATCGATGGAGAGGGAACACTGAAGCTTTCTTT. This gives the protein CSARDRWRGNTEAFF. The rearrangement links TRBV20-1 to TRBJ1-1; D gene unclear. V dropped 0 bases and J dropped 1 base, with 12 bases sitting between them. The CDR3 spans 15 residues. The germline V gene encodes CDR1 DFQATT and CDR2 SNEGSKA (reference sequence).

For this clonotype: At one end, the junction sequence differs from germline, possibly due to a read error. The V call is TRBV4-1, the J call TRBJ2-7; D tentatively fits TRBD1 or TRBD2 (7 bases each). Looked up from germline, CDR1 is MGHRA and CDR2 is YSYEKL. The CDR3 runs to 17 residues. The CDR3 protein is CASSLTPSGDSSYEEYF. The CDR3 nucleotides read TGCGCCAGCAGCCTCACACCCAGCGGGGACAGCTCCTACGAGGAGTACTTC.

V gene TRBV7-9 combines with J gene TRBJ2-1; the D gene is possibly TRBD1 (6 bases). The germline V gene has CDR1 SEHNR and CDR2 FQNEAQ (reference sequence). This CDR3 is 13 amino acids long. Trimming stripped 5 bases from V and 5 bases from J, with 10 bases between. The CDR3 reads CASSPDRNNEQFF. In nucleotides, the CDR3 is TGTGCCAGCAGCCCAGACAGGAACAATGAGCAGTTCTTC.

This clonotype turned up a few times. The chain links TRBV20-1 to TRBJ2-5; perhaps TRBD2 as D (5 bases). The CDR3 is 16 residues long. CDR1 and CDR2 (germline): DFQATT, SNEGSKA (reference sequence). V lost 0 bases and J lost 0, with 14 bases in between. Written as DNA, the CDR3 is TGCAGTGCTAGAGAAGGCCAGCGGAGCCACCAAGAGACCCAGTACTTC. Its translation is CSAREGQRSHQETQYF.

The CDR3 here is CSASGTLSNQPQHF. The DNA for the CDR3 is TGCAGTGCTAGTGGTACCTTGAGCAATCAGCCCCAGCATTTT. This chain links TRBV20-1 with TRBJ1-5; D uncertain. The CDR3 is 14 amino acids. Germline V lookup: CDR1 DFQATT, CDR2 SNEGSKA (reference sequence). The V end was cut by 3 bases, the J end by 1 base, with 10 bases between.

V and J are TRBV6-9 and TRBJ2-2; weak D call: TRBD2 (5 bases). Trimming pared 2 bases from V and 3 bases from J, leaving 13 bases between. This CDR3 has 16 amino acids. Germline loops: CDR1 MNHGY, CDR2 SVAAGI. Written as DNA, the CDR3 is TGTGCCAGCAGTTATAAAAAACGGCGGGACACCGGGGAGCTGTTTTTT. Its protein is CASSYKKRRDTGELFF.

This clonotype was seen ten or more times. The chain combines TRBV20-1 with TRBJ2-7; possible D gene TRBD1, 6 bases. Between the trimmed V and J ends, which lost 5 bases and 3 bases, there was a span of 14 bases. The CDR3 extends over 13 amino acids. Germline V gene sequence: CDR1 DFQATT, CDR2 SNEGSKA (reference sequence). The CDR3 sequence is CSADNHRDYEQYV. The CDR3 region has the DNA TGCAGTGCTGACAACCACAGGGACTACGAGCAGTACGTC.